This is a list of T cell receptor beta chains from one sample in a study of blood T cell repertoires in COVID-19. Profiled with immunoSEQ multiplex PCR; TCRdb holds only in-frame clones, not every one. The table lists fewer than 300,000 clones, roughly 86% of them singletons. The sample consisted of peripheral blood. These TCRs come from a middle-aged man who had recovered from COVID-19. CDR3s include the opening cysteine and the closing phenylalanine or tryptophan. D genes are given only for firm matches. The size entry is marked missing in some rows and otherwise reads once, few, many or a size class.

TGTGCCATCAGTGAGCCTACAGGGACGCTCACTGAAGCTTTCTTT	CAISEPTGTLTEAFF	NA	TRBJ1-1	NA	TRBV10-3
TGTGCCAGCCAAGTCCCAGGTGAGCAGTTCTTC	CASQVPGEQFF	NA	TRBJ2-1	NA	TRBV6-5
TGTGCCAGCAGCCAGACAGTTATGGGGACCGGGGAGCTGTTTTTT	CASSQTVMGTGELFF	NA	TRBJ2-2	NA	TRBV14
TGTGCCAGCAGCCCATCAGGTAATGAGCAGTTCTTC	CASSPSGNEQFF	NA	TRBJ2-1	NA	TRBV3-1/TRBV3-2
TGTGCCAGCAGCCAAGAGATTGGGACTGCGAGCGAGCAGTACTTC	CASSQEIGTASEQYF	many	TRBJ2-7	NA	TRBV4-2
TGTGCCAGCAGCTTAGCCTGGCGGGGGGGACCCTACGAGCAGTACTTC	CASSLAWRGGPYEQYF	NA	TRBJ2-7	TRBD2	TRBV7-2
TGTGCCAGCAGCTTAGGGGGGGCTGAAGCTTTCTTT	CASSLGGAEAFF	NA	TRBJ1-1	NA	TRBV9
TGTGCCAGCAGTTATACAGGGGGCGACGGCACTGAAGCTTTCTTT	CASSYTGGDGTEAFF	NA	TRBJ1-1	TRBD1	TRBV6-5
TGTGCCAGCTCACCGGACGGACTCGGCGTGCAGTACTTC	CASSPDGLGVQYF	NA	TRBJ2-7	NA	TRBV18
TGTGCCAGCAGCTTAAGATCCGGTCCGAACACTGAAGCTTTCTTT	CASSLRSGPNTEAFF	once	TRBJ1-1	NA	TRBV7-9
TGTGCCAGCAGCTTGCCCGGATTAAAGGGGTCTGAAGCTTTCTTT	CASSLPGLKGSEAFF	NA	TRBJ1-1	NA	TRBV5-4
TGCGCCAGCAGCCCTGCGGGACTAGCGGTCAACTACAATGAGCAGTTCTTC	CASSPAGLAVNYNEQFF	NA	TRBJ2-1	TRBD2	TRBV5-1
TGTGCCAGTAGTATTGGACAGGCGGGACGCTACGAGCAGTACTTC	CASSIGQAGRYEQYF	NA	TRBJ2-7	NA	TRBV19
TGTGCCAGCAGCTTGCCCGCCGCGGGAGCCGGAACCACCACAGATACGCAGTATTTT	CASSLPAAGAGTTTDTQYF	NA	TRBJ2-3	TRBD2	TRBV7-2
TGTGCCAGCAGCTTAGCTCTAGTGTATCAGCCCCAGCATTTT	CASSLALVYQPQHF	NA	TRBJ1-5	NA	TRBV7-2
TGTGCCAGCAGCTTGCTTCGGGGGGCTGCCGAAGCTTTCTTT	CASSLLRGAAEAFF	NA	TRBJ1-1	NA	TRBV7-2
TGTGCCAGCAGGTACACGGGCGGGGAGCTGTTTTTT	CASRYTGGELFF	NA	TRBJ2-2	NA	TRBV12-3/TRBV12-4
TGTGCCAGCAGCTTGGGGACTAGCGGGGGACAAGAGACCCAGTACTTC	CASSLGTSGGQETQYF	NA	TRBJ2-5	TRBD2	TRBV7-7
TGTGCTAGTGGTCTACCGGGACAGGGGGCGGAAGATACGCAGTATTTT	CASGLPGQGAEDTQYF	NA	TRBJ2-3	TRBD1	TRBV12-5
TGTGCCAGCAGCATCAACGCGGGCCAGAATGAGCAGTTCTTC	CASSINAGQNEQFF	NA	TRBJ2-1	NA	TRBV7-2
TGTGCCAGTAGTATGAGGGACAGGAAATACGAGCAGTACTTC	CASSMRDRKYEQYF	NA	TRBJ2-7	TRBD1	TRBV19
TGTGCCAGCAGTGCCAGCCTCGACAGGGGGGCCTACTTC	CASSASLDRGAYF	NA	TRBJ2-7	TRBD1	TRBV12-3/TRBV12-4
TGCGCCAGCAACCCGGGGGCAGGGGGCCCCTACGAGCAGTACTTC	CASNPGAGGPYEQYF	NA	TRBJ2-7	TRBD1	TRBV10-2
TGTGCCAGCAGTTCGACAGGGGGCAGCTATTCACCCCTCCACTTT	CASSSTGGSYSPLHF	once	TRBJ1-6	TRBD1	TRBV27
TGTGCCAGCAGTGTTGGCCTGGTTGAAGCTTTCTTT	CASSVGLVEAFF	NA	TRBJ1-1	NA	TRBV12-3/TRBV12-4
TGCAGTGCCCCCGGGGGACACTTC	CSAPGGHF	NA	TRBJ2-7	NA	TRBV20-1
TGTGCCAGCAGCCCCGGGAGGGGTAGCAATCAGCCCCAGCATTTT	CASSPGRGSNQPQHF	few	TRBJ1-5	NA	TRBV3-1/TRBV3-2
TGTGCCAGCGAGGGACAGGGCTATCAGCCCCAGCATTTT	CASEGQGYQPQHF	NA	TRBJ1-5	TRBD1	TRBV6-5
TGCAGCGTTGCTGACAGGGCCCACATTCAGTACTTC	CSVADRAHIQYF	NA	TRBJ2-4	TRBD1	TRBV29-1
TGTGCCAGCAGCTTAGCCGGGTTTAATCAGCCCCAGCATTTT	CASSLAGFNQPQHF	NA	TRBJ1-5	NA	TRBV7-2
TGCAGTGCTAGAGATCCTAAGTCAGCTTTCTTT	CSARDPKSAFF	once	TRBJ1-1	NA	TRBV20-1
TGTGCCAGCAGTCAAGGGGGTGGCTACACCTTC	CASSQGGGYTF	NA	TRBJ1-2	NA	TRBV7-8
TGTGCCACCGCGACAGGGCCGAACACTGAAGCTTTCTTT	CATATGPNTEAFF	NA	TRBJ1-1	TRBD1	TRBV5-6
TGTGCCACTGCCCGCCAGGGGTTAAGTGAGACCCAGTACTTC	CATARQGLSETQYF	NA	TRBJ2-5	NA	TRBV14
TGTGCCAGCAGCGTAGGGACGGGATCTAATCAGCCCCAGCATTTT	CASSVGTGSNQPQHF	NA	TRBJ1-5	NA	TRBV7-6
TGTGCCAGCAGCTTGGGCTTAGCGAACTACGAGCAGTACTTC	CASSLGLANYEQYF	NA	TRBJ2-7	NA	TRBV5-4
TGTGCCACAAACTCGGACTCATCCTACGAGCAGTACTTC	CATNSDSSYEQYF	NA	TRBJ2-7	NA	TRBV2
TGCGCCAGCAGCCAAGATTGGGGAGGGACTGAAGCTTTCTTT	CASSQDWGGTEAFF	NA	TRBJ1-1	NA	TRBV4-3
TGTGCCAGCTCCCCCAGGGGGAGTACCTACGAGCAGTACTTC	CASSPRGSTYEQYF	NA	TRBJ2-7	TRBD1	TRBV18
TGTGCCAGCAGCTTAGCGCCAGGGACTAGGAGAATCGATGAGCAGTTCTTC	CASSLAPGTRRIDEQFF	NA	TRBJ2-1	TRBD2	TRBV7-9
TGTGCCAGCAGTTCGGACAGGGTGGGATCCTCAAACATTCAGTACTTC	CASSSDRVGSSNIQYF	NA	TRBJ2-4	TRBD1	TRBV27
TGTGCCAGCAGCCTGGGACTAGCGGGAAACTCCTACAATGAGCAGTTCTTC	CASSLGLAGNSYNEQFF	once	TRBJ2-1	TRBD2	TRBV5-4
TGTGCCAGCAGCTACCGCGGCCCGCGGAGGAGGCAGTATTTT	CASSYRGPRRRQYF	NA	TRBJ2-3	NA	TRBV21-1
TGTGCCAGCAGTCGTATTACAGGGGACCGCTACACCTTC	CASSRITGDRYTF	NA	TRBJ1-2	TRBD1	TRBV2
TGTGCCAGCAGCTTGGGTCCCTCGAGGGTGAATGAGCAGTTCTTC	CASSLGPSRVNEQFF	NA	TRBJ2-1	NA	TRBV7-2
TGTGCCAGCAGTATTAGCGGGGGAGCTTCCTACGAGCAGTACTTC	CASSISGGASYEQYF	NA	TRBJ2-7	TRBD2	TRBV27
TGTGCCAGCAGGCCGGGACTAGCGGGACAAGAGACCCAGTACTTC	CASRPGLAGQETQYF	NA	TRBJ2-5	TRBD2	TRBV2
TGTGCCAGCGATACGGGACTGGGGGGCTACGAGCAGTACTTC	CASDTGLGGYEQYF	once	TRBJ2-7	NA	TRBV2